This T cell receptor (beta chain) originates from a study of naive and memory T cell subsets. A UMI-containing oligonucleotide was joined by 3' ligation to the TCR cDNA template. Cells were not sorted; total RNA input targeted roughly 1 to 1,100 ng. Amplification of ligated cDNA took four PCR rounds with SP2 and nested alpha and beta constant primers. TCRdb re-analysed the 5' RACE reads in MiXCR, keeping a single row per CDR3 protein. This sample has about 32,000 distinct CDR3 sequences, with around 17% found just once. This clonotype was seen a few times. This receptor was taken from a female donor in good health.

CDR3 region: CASRPAAGTLPYEQYF. The CDR3 coding sequence is TGTGCCAGCAGGCCTGCTGCCGGGACTTTGCCTTACGAGCAGTACTTC. The V gene is TRBV12-3 or TRBV12-4, the J gene TRBJ2-7; maybe TRBD2 (6 bases). Trimming removed 6 bases at V and 4 bases at J, with 22 bases between. CDR3 size: 16 residues.